Listed below are T cell receptor beta chains from one sample, sequenced in a study of cytomegalovirus exposure and HLA in healthy donors. Libraries were prepared by immunoSEQ multiplex PCR; TCRdb keeps only in-frame clonotypes and omits some of them. The sample includes about 180,000 clones, about four fifths seen only once; the top ten take 5.5% to 7.5%. Sample: PBMCs. The receptors derive from a man aged 25-40 years in good health and CMV-seropositive. The conserved cysteine and the conserved F or W are not part of the CDR3 here. Rows give clone size only sometimes, using once, few, many, or a class for an expanded clone.

size	V	J	CDR3
few	TRBV19	TRBJ1-1	ASSIRGGDQNTEAF
few	TRBV4-1	TRBJ2-7	ASSPGTVYEQY
.	TRBV30	TRBJ1-2	AWTPGQGARSGYT
.	TRBV6-1	TRBJ1-2	ASLGGYGYT
.	TRBV13	TRBJ2-7	ASSVRDLYEQY
few	TRBV7-9	TRBJ2-6	ASSPVGQRSGANVLT
.	TRBV5-1	.	ASSLRTGGNEQY
few	TRBV5-1	TRBJ1-6	ASTGSYNSPLH
.	TRBV4-2	TRBJ1-1	ASSQGENTEAF
.	TRBV27	TRBJ1-5	ASSLGVSNQPQH
.	TRBV7-9	TRBJ1-2	ASILNREGANGYT
.	TRBV6-4	TRBJ2-1	ASSVSTGGDEQF
.	TRBV5-6	TRBJ2-5	ASSSGQGGETQY
.	TRBV5-8	TRBJ2-3	ASSLPGGPYTQY
.	TRBV4-3	TRBJ1-6	ASSQDLGQLRNSPLH
few	TRBV5-8	TRBJ1-3	ASSLVHRGNTIY
.	TRBV7-9	TRBJ1-1	ASSLKGEGTEAF
.	TRBV6-1	TRBJ1-6	ASRIRDNYNSPLH
few	TRBV7-9	TRBJ2-1	ASSLGTHEQF
few	TRBV28	TRBJ1-4	ASSVTGQGENEKLF
.	TRBV5-4	TRBJ2-2	ASSHGNLAEYTGELF
.	TRBV6-5	TRBJ2-1	ASSYLAGRNEQF
.	TRBV29-1	TRBJ2-1	SVAPSNPYNEQF
once	TRBV7-9	TRBJ1-2	ASSKQDYRGYT
.	TRBV19	TRBJ1-5	ASTTRTGPDSNQPQH
few	TRBV7-2	TRBJ2-5	ASSFSGGLGQETQY
.	TRBV10-1	TRBJ2-7	ASSEGARYEQY
.	TRBV30	TRBJ1-1	AWSLEQGGPAF
.	TRBV18	TRBJ2-1	ASSPSRGTSYNEQF
.	TRBV4-1	TRBJ1-5	ASSPRTGVQPQH
.	TRBV27	TRBJ2-2	ASSLSEGGTGELF
.	TRBV7-6	TRBJ2-2	ASSSRAGGELF